The present TCR beta chain was sequenced within a study of blood T cell repertoires in COVID-19. Trimming pared 6 bases from V and 1 base from J, leaving 13 bases between. CDR1 MGHRA and CDR2 YSYEKL come from the germline V gene. CDR3 length equals 14 residues. TCRdb's table, derived via immunoSEQ multiplex PCR, lists solely in-frame clones and lacks some. The sample contains approximately 450,000 clones, around nine tenths of which appear only once. The chain is built from TRBV4-1 and TRBJ2-7; D is possibly TRBD2 (7 bases). The receptor was isolated from a woman aged 18 to 35 with acute COVID-19. Sequencing was done on a sample of PBMCs or T cells enriched from blood (not recorded which). In DNA form, the CDR3 reads TGCGCCAGCAGTGCGGGGGCAGGATCCTACGAGCAGTACTTC. Amino acid sequence: CASSAGAGSYEQYF.